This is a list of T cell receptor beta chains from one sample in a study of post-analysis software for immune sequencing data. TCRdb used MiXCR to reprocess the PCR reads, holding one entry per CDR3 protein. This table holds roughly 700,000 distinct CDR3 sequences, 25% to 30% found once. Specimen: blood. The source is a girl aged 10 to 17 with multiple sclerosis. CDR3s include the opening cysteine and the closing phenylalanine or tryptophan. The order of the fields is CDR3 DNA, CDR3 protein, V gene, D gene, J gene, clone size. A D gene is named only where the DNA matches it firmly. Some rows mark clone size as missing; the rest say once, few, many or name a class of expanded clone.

CDR3nt: TGCAGTCCAAGGATGTGGGACCGGGGGGCAGAGACCCAGTACTTC
CDR3aa: CSPRMWDRGAETQYF
v_gene: TRBV20-1
d_gene: .
j_gene: TRBJ2-5
abundance: few

CDR3nt: TGCGCCAGGACGGGACAGGGGGGACTTCCGCCAAGAACCGATCCGGACCAAGAGACCCAGTACTTC
CDR3aa: CARTGQGGLPPRTDPDQETQYF
v_gene: TRBV5-1
d_gene: TRBD1
j_gene: TRBJ2-5
abundance: few

CDR3nt: TGTGCCAGCAGGGGGGCTTACTACGAGCAGTACTTC
CDR3aa: CASRGAYYEQYF
v_gene: TRBV2
d_gene: .
j_gene: TRBJ2-7
abundance: few

CDR3nt: TGCAGTGCTACCGGCAGGGCCAGGGGGGTTCGGCCCCAGCATTTT
CDR3aa: CSATGRARGVRPQHF
v_gene: TRBV20-1
d_gene: TRBD1
j_gene: TRBJ1-5
abundance: .

CDR3nt: TGCGCCAGCACCACAAGGGACAGGCTCAATGAAAAACTGTTTTTT
CDR3aa: CASTTRDRLNEKLFF
v_gene: TRBV4-1
d_gene: TRBD1
j_gene: TRBJ1-4
abundance: .

CDR3nt: TGTGCCAGCAGCTTAACGAAGGGCTACACCTTC
CDR3aa: CASSLTKGYTF
v_gene: TRBV7-9
d_gene: .
j_gene: TRBJ1-2
abundance: .

CDR3nt: TGTGCCAGCAGCCCCACAGGGTCCACGAACACTGAAGCTTTCTTT
CDR3aa: CASSPTGSTNTEAFF
v_gene: TRBV11-2
d_gene: .
j_gene: TRBJ1-1
abundance: .

CDR3nt: TGTACCAGCAGGAAATTACCCGGCGAGCAGTACTTC
CDR3aa: CTSRKLPGEQYF
v_gene: TRBV6-2/TRBV6-3
d_gene: .
j_gene: TRBJ2-7
abundance: once

CDR3nt: TGTGCCAGCAGACGAAAACAGGGGTACACTGAAGCTTTCTTT
CDR3aa: CASRRKQGYTEAFF
v_gene: TRBV7-2
d_gene: TRBD1
j_gene: TRBJ1-1
abundance: .

CDR3nt: TGTGCCAGCAGCTTAGCGAATGGGGCAGATACGCAGTATTTT
CDR3aa: CASSLANGADTQYF
v_gene: TRBV7-2
d_gene: .
j_gene: TRBJ2-3
abundance: few

CDR3nt: TGCAGTGCCCCGAGGACTAGCGGGGACTACGAGCAGTACTTC
CDR3aa: CSAPRTSGDYEQYF
v_gene: TRBV20-1
d_gene: TRBD2
j_gene: TRBJ2-7
abundance: .

CDR3nt: TGTGCCAGCACCGACGTACTGCACTATGGCTACACCTTC
CDR3aa: CASTDVLHYGYTF
v_gene: TRBV6-5
d_gene: .
j_gene: TRBJ1-2
abundance: few

CDR3nt: TGCAGCGTTGAGGGCAGGGCAGAGACCCAGTACTTC
CDR3aa: CSVEGRAETQYF
v_gene: TRBV29-1
d_gene: .
j_gene: TRBJ2-5
abundance: few

CDR3nt: TGTGCCAGCTCACCACCAACGAGTACCTACGAGCAGTACTTC
CDR3aa: CASSPPTSTYEQYF
v_gene: TRBV18
d_gene: .
j_gene: TRBJ2-7
abundance: few

CDR3nt: TGTGCCAGCAGCTTAAGTGTGGACCGCACCTTGGGACTAGCGGGAGTGGATAATGAGCAGTTCTTC
CDR3aa: CASSLSVDRTLGLAGVDNEQFF
v_gene: TRBV11-2
d_gene: TRBD2
j_gene: TRBJ2-1
abundance: .

CDR3nt: TGCGCCAGCAGCTTGTGGGGAAGGGGTGAAGCTTTCTTT
CDR3aa: CASSLWGRGEAFF
v_gene: TRBV5-1
d_gene: .
j_gene: TRBJ1-1
abundance: .

CDR3nt: TGCAGTGCCGACGGCAGCGGGAGTGGGTCTGGCAATGAGCAGTTCTTC
CDR3aa: CSADGSGSGSGNEQFF
v_gene: TRBV20-1
d_gene: TRBD2
j_gene: TRBJ2-1
abundance: few